The 20 T cell receptor beta chains given below trace back to one sample, sequenced in a study of cytomegalovirus exposure and HLA in healthy donors. PCR employed 60 Vbeta and 13 Jbeta primers. Sequencing was performed with immunoSEQ multiplex PCR; in TCRdb, only in-frame clones are kept and a portion is missing. Of 100,000 to 150,000 clones in the sample, about 86% were seen once. Sequences were obtained from PBMCs. These receptors originate from a man between 18 and 35 years old in good health and CMV-seronegative.

The CDR3 sequence is CASSSAVTGSNSPLHF. The DNA of the CDR3 is TGTGCCAGCAGCTCCGCAGTGACAGGTTCTAATTCACCCCTCCACTTT. This chain connects TRBV7-6 to TRBJ1-6; tentatively, D is TRBD1 (6 bases). Germline V gene lookup returns CDR1 SGHVS and CDR2 FNYEAQ. The length of the CDR3 is 16 residues. V was trimmed by 4 bases and J by 6 bases, leaving 16 bases between them.

The V call is TRBV10-2, the J call TRBJ1-3; D ambiguous. The V end lost 6 bases, the J end lost 4 bases, and 10 bases lay between the germline ends. The CDR3 length is 13 residues. Germline CDR1 reads WSHSY; CDR2 reads SAAADI. CDR3 protein: CASRDSPGNTIYF. Here the CDR3 DNA reads TGCGCCAGCAGGGACTCGCCAGGAAACACCATATATTTT.

The chain has TRBV4-2 and TRBJ2-1; 9 bases are a match to TRBD2. The germline gives CDR1 LGHNA, CDR2 YNFKEQ. Germline trimming cut 1 base from V and 7 bases from J; bases unmatched to any gene: 8. CDR3 length: 16 amino acids. The CDR3 loop reads CASSQGTRGGQNEQFF. CDR3 in DNA: TGTGCCAGCAGCCAAGGAACGCGGGGGGGCCAGAATGAGCAGTTCTTC.

In DNA, the CDR3 is TGTGCCAGCAGCGTACACGGAGACAGGGGAGCTTTCTTT. This gives the protein CASSVHGDRGAFF. The chain carries TRBV9 and TRBJ1-1, with 8 bases identical to TRBD1. V shed 1 base and J 10 bases; nucleotides not matched to a gene: 6. Germline lookup yields CDR1 SGDLS and CDR2 YYNGEE. CDR3 length equals 13 residues.

The rearrangement uses TRBV30 and TRBJ2-5, with D perhaps TRBD1 (6 bases). The V end lost 1 base, the J end lost 5 bases, and 11 bases lay between the germline ends. This CDR3 region has 13 residues. From germline, CDR1 is GTSNPN and CDR2 SVGIG (reference sequence). The CDR3, as DNA: TGTGCCTGGAGTGGGGGGCCAGGCGAGACCCAGTACTTC. Residues: CAWSGGPGETQYF.

The rearrangement joins TRBV29-1 to TRBJ1-1, with 10 positions matching TRBD1. The CDR3 contains 13 residues. Germline V CDR1 and CDR2: SQVTM, ANQGSEA. Unmatched junction bases numbered 9, after V lost 7 bases and J lost 7 bases. Here the CDR3 DNA reads TGCAGCGCCGGGGACAGGGGCATCGGTGAAGCTTTCTTT. Translated, it gives CSAGDRGIGEAFF.

The chain links TRBV18 to TRBJ1-5, with D unresolved. CDR1 and CDR2 from the germline V gene are KGHSH and LQKENI. CDR3 length: 12 residues. Trimming cost V 4 bases and J 14 bases, with 15 bases left between them. CDR3 sequence reads: CASSLRGRVKHF. CDR3 bases: TGTGCCAGCTCACTCCGAGGGAGGGTAAAGCATTTT.

The chain joins TRBV7-2 to TRBJ1-1; 7 bases map to TRBD1. With V trimmed by 7 bases and J by 0 bases, 8 bases remained unmatched. The CDR3 is 15 amino acids. CDR1 is SGHTA, CDR2 FQGNSA, per germline. The CDR3 spells CASTNSGGLNTEAFF. CDR3 in DNA: TGTGCCAGCACCAATTCAGGGGGTTTGAACACTGAAGCTTTCTTT.

The rearrangement joins TRBV9 to TRBJ1-5; D is possibly TRBD1 (5 bases). Germline CDR1 and CDR2: SGDLS and YYNGEE. The CDR3 runs 15 residues. V was pared by 0 bases and J by 6 bases, with 13 bases between. The CDR3 loop is CASSVDGRASQPQHF. In DNA, the CDR3 is TGTGCCAGCAGCGTAGACGGCAGGGCGAGTCAGCCCCAGCATTTT.

This chain connects TRBV18 to TRBJ2-5; 7 bases are a match to TRBD2. J was trimmed by 1 base and V by 1 base; bases with no gene match: 0. The CDR3 totals 14 residues. The germline V gene encodes CDR1 KGHSH and CDR2 LQKENI. Here the CDR3 reads CASSPRGGQETQYF. The CDR3 nucleotides are TGTGCCAGCTCACCACGCGGGGGCCAAGAGACCCAGTACTTC.

V usage is TRBV6-6 and J usage is TRBJ2-5, with TRBD1 matching over 7 bases. The CDR3 runs 15 residues. V lost 5 bases to trimming and J lost 4 bases; unmatched junction nucleotides: 10. Germline CDR1 is MNHNY and CDR2 is SVGAGI (reference sequence). The chain's CDR3 is CASSHLKGAGETQYF. Written as DNA, the CDR3 is TGTGCCAGCAGTCACCTTAAGGGGGCCGGAGAGACCCAGTACTTC.

The chain carries TRBV10-1 and TRBJ2-7, with 10 bases that match TRBD1. CDR3 length: 14 amino acids. Germline V gene sequence: CDR1 WNHNN, CDR2 SYGVQD (reference sequence). Trimming removed 6 bases from V and 3 bases from J; junction bases left unmatched: 5. The CDR3 DNA follows: TGCGCCAGCAGCCCGACAGGGGGCCACTACGAGCAGTACTTC. Translating it yields CASSPTGGHYEQYF.

The sample holds a few counts of this clone. The chain links TRBV4-3 to TRBJ1-1; D ambiguous. CDR3 length equals 14 residues. Per the germline V gene, CDR1 is LGHNA and CDR2 is YSLEER. Trimming pared 0 bases from V and 1 base from J, leaving 6 bases between. CDR3 residues: CASSQDSRNTEAFF. The DNA for the CDR3 is TGCGCCAGCAGCCAAGATTCCCGGAACACTGAAGCTTTCTTT.

The CDR3 DNA reads TGTGCCAGCAGCTGGGACTTAAACTACGAGCAGTACTTC. The encoded protein is CASSWDLNYEQYF. The chain is built from TRBV5-5 and TRBJ2-7; tentative D call: TRBD2 (6 bases). Trimming removed 3 bases from V and 3 bases from J, with 10 bases in between. CDR3 length: 13 residues. Germline-derived CDR1 and CDR2 are SGHKS and YYEKEE (reference sequence).

This clone was found once. V is TRBV10-3 and J is TRBJ1-2; D gene ambiguous. Germline assignment: CDR1 ENHRY and CDR2 SYGVKD. This CDR3 contains 14 residues. V lost 4 bases, J lost 2 bases, and 11 bases lay in between. DNA for the CDR3: TGTGCCATCAGTGGGGCAGGATACAACTATGGCTACACCTTC. Translating it yields CAISGAGYNYGYTF.

This chain uses TRBV19 with TRBJ1-5, with D perhaps TRBD1 (6 bases). Trimming stripped 6 bases from V and 0 bases from J, with 24 bases between. Germline loops: CDR1 LNHDA, CDR2 SQIVND (reference sequence). There are 19 residues in the CDR3. CDR3 nucleotides: TGTGCCAGTAGGAAGTCCGGGACATTAAAATTTTATAGCAATCAGCCCCAGCATTTT. Protein: CASRKSGTLKFYSNQPQHF.

The chain links TRBV19 to TRBJ2-7; tentatively, D is TRBD2 (6 bases). V lost 6 bases and J lost 2, with 11 bases in between. This CDR3 comprises 13 residues. In germline, CDR1 is LNHDA, CDR2 SQIVND (reference sequence). The CDR3 DNA sequence: TGTGCCAGTAGCAGGACGGGAGCCTACGAGCAGTACTTC. Its protein is CASSRTGAYEQYF.

The CDR3 DNA sequence: TGTGCCAGCAGCCAATCGACTGCGAACACTGAAGCTTTCTTT. Its protein is CASSQSTANTEAFF. The chain carries TRBV7-3 and TRBJ1-1, with no clear D. This CDR3 contains 14 residues. From germline, CDR1 is SGHTA and CDR2 FQGTGA. The V and J ends lost 5 bases and 1 base respectively, with 11 bases between them.

This rearrangement joins TRBV11-2 to TRBJ1-5; D not certain. The V gene's germline CDR1 is SGHAT and CDR2 FQNNGV. The CDR3 runs to 13 residues. V lost 3 bases and J lost 5, with 8 bases in between. Here the CDR3 reads CASSFIPDQPQHF. The DNA of the CDR3 is TGTGCCAGCAGCTTTATTCCCGATCAGCCCCAGCATTTT. Based on the CDR3 plus reference TRBV11-2 and TRBJ1-5, the full variable domain is EAGVAQSPRYKIIEKRQSVAFWCNPISGHATLYWYQQILGQGPKLLIQFQNNGVVDDSQLPKDRFSAERLKGVDSTLKIQPAKLEDSAVYLCASSFIPDQPQHFGDGTRLSIL.

The rearrangement joins TRBV11-2 to TRBJ2-1, with 11 bases that match TRBD2. The length of the CDR3 is 19 residues. V was pared by 6 bases and J by 9 bases, with 22 bases of the junction left unmatched. Germline CDR1 is SGHAT and CDR2 is FQNNGV. The CDR3 is CASRSGASGGPAREGEQFF. DNA of the CDR3: TGTGCCAGCAGGTCGGGGGCTAGCGGGGGGCCCGCGAGGGAGGGTGAGCAGTTCTTC. Full variable domain (missing parts from reference TRBV11-2 and TRBJ2-1): EAGVAQSPRYKIIEKRQSVAFWCNPISGHATLYWYQQILGQGPKLLIQFQNNGVVDDSQLPKDRFSAERLKGVDSTLKIQPAKLEDSAVYLCASRSGASGGPAREGEQFFGPGTRLTVL.